This passage covers 10 T cell receptor beta chains from one sample sequenced in a study of T-cell reconstitution after alpha-beta-depleted transplantation in children (dated by TCRdb to 2015 to 2016). The library was obtained by PCR. TCRdb shows the sequencer as Illumina HiSeq 2500. Molecular barcoding was employed in the preparation of TCR libraries, with unique molecular identifiers being used to normalize TCRbeta repertoire quantification. The raw public data were reprocessed by TCRdb itself: fastp quality trimming at Q25, MiXCR clonotype calling, in-frame beta chains only. When rows share a CDR3 protein, they turn into one entry using the most common DNA and genes. The sample table contains fewer than 400,000 distinct CDR3 sequences; only one count was recorded for just over 20% of them. 3.5% to 4% of the sample is taken by the ten largest. The sequencing here drew on PBMCs from the stem cell graft donor, taken from the stem cell graft. The receptors originated from a human donor who donated a stem cell graft to a child with acute myeloid leukemia.

A few counts support this clonotype. The chain carries TRBV25-1 and TRBJ2-1, with a weak D call TRBD2 (6 bases). Per germline, CDR1 MGHDK and CDR2 SYGVNS. V lost 5 bases to trimming and J lost 5 bases, with 19 bases between them. CDR3 length: 16 amino acids. The CDR3 DNA reads TGTGCCAGCAGTACCTTACGGGAGACCCGGGACAATGAGCAGTTCTTC. It yields the protein CASSTLRETRDNEQFF.

The gene calls are TRBV6-5 and TRBJ2-1; TRBD1 might be the D (5 bases). CDR3 length: 15 residues. Trimming cost V 0 bases and J 2 bases, with 8 bases left between them. Germline-derived CDR1 and CDR2 are MNHEY and SVGAGI. The CDR3 here is CASSYSKQAYNEQFF. Here the CDR3 DNA reads TGTGCCAGCAGTTACTCGAAACAGGCCTACAATGAGCAGTTCTTC.

This rearrangement joins TRBV15 to TRBJ1-5; D not certain. Germline values: CDR1 LNHNV, CDR2 YYDKDF (reference sequence). V was pared by 0 bases and J by 9 bases, with 12 bases between. This CDR3 contains 14 residues. The CDR3 loop reads CATSREDGDRPQHF. CDR3 nucleotides: TGTGCCACCAGCAGAGAGGACGGTGATCGGCCCCAGCATTTT.

The chain carries TRBV7-2 and TRBJ2-7; D may be TRBD1 (6 bases). The CDR3 runs 15 residues. Trimming stripped 5 bases from V and 2 bases from J, with 16 bases between. Germline-derived CDR1 and CDR2 are SGHTA and FQGNSA. CDR3 sequence (DNA): TGTGCCAGCAGCCGAGAGGCAGGGACAACCTACGAGCAGTACTTC. Its translation: CASSREAGTTYEQYF.

The gene calls are TRBV5-1 and TRBJ2-1; D not certain. This CDR3 contains 15 residues. The germline gives CDR1 SGHRS, CDR2 YFSETQ. The ends were cut back, 0 bases at V and 7 bases at J, with 14 bases in the middle. The CDR3 spells CASSLEMALLNEQFF. The CDR3 coding sequence is TGCGCCAGCAGCTTGGAGATGGCCCTGTTGAATGAGCAGTTCTTC.

This chain links TRBV4-3 with TRBJ2-7; the D gene is possibly TRBD2 (6 bases). The ends were cut back, 1 base at V and 4 bases at J, with 14 bases in the middle. The germline CDR1 and CDR2 sequences are LGHNA and YSLEER. The CDR3 length is 15 residues. The DNA for the CDR3 is TGCGCCAGCAGCCAAGGGCGGGACTTATATTACGAGCAGTACTTC. Protein: CASSQGRDLYYEQYF.

The rearrangement links TRBV5-1 to TRBJ1-4, with 9 bases matching TRBD1. This CDR3 spans 14 amino acids. The J segment lost 8 bases and the V segment lost 4 bases, leaving 6 bases of the junction unmatched. The germline V gene encodes CDR1 SGHRS and CDR2 YFSETQ. The CDR3 coding sequence is TGCGCCAGCAGCGAACAGGGGGCAGAGGAAAAACTGTTTTTT. This translates into CASSEQGAEEKLFF.

This clonotype was seen a handful of times. The chain combines TRBV20-1 with TRBJ2-7; D is uncertain. This CDR3 has 11 amino acids. CDR1 and CDR2 from the germline V gene are DFQATT and SNEGSKA (reference sequence). Trimming removed 5 bases from V and 4 bases from J, with 9 bases in between. DNA for the CDR3: TGCAGTGCTGGGTACTTTTACGAGCAGTACTTC. Protein product: CSAGYFYEQYF.

This clonotype turned up a few times. The rearrangement joins TRBV27 to TRBJ2-3, with 9 bases that match TRBD2. Germline V gene sequence: CDR1 MNHEY, CDR2 SMNVEV (reference sequence). Germline trimming cut 4 bases from V and 3 bases from J; bases unmatched to any gene: 5. The CDR3 consists of 15 residues. DNA for the CDR3: TGTGCCAGCAGTTCTGTAGCGGGAGCTACAGATACGCAGTATTTT. Residues: CASSSVAGATDTQYF.

The chain recombines TRBV24-1 with TRBJ2-2; tentative D call: TRBD1 (7 bases). V dropped 6 bases and J dropped 5 bases, with 15 bases sitting between them. The V gene's germline CDR1 is KGHDR and CDR2 SFDVKD. The CDR3 runs 15 residues. CDR3 in amino acids: CATSPVRGRTGELFF. The CDR3 nucleotides are TGTGCCACCAGTCCGGTCAGGGGGAGGACCGGGGAGCTGTTTTTT.